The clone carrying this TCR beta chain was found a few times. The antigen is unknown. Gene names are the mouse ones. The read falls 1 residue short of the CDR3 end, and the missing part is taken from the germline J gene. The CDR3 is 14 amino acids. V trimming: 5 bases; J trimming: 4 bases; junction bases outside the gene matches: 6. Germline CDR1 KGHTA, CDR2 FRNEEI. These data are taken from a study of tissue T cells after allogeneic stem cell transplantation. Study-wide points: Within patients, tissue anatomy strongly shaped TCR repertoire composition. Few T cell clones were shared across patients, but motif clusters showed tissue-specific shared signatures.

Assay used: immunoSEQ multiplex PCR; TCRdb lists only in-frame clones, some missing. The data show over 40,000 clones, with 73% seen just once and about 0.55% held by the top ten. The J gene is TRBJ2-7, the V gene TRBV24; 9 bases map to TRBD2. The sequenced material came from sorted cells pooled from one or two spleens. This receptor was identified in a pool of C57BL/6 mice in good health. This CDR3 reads CASSSSGGVYEQYF. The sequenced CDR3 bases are TGTGCCAGCAGTTCTTCTGGGGGGGTATATGAACAGTAC.